This TCR beta chain was sequenced during a study of blood T cell repertoires in COVID-19. Study as a whole: COVID-19 samples collected from the United States, Italy and Spain covered acute and convalescent phases.

Authors' processing steps: Cell counts per sample came from amplifying reference gene primers. Some clones are missing from TCRdb's copy, which holds only in-frame ones; the method was immunoSEQ multiplex PCR. The DNA gave D and trimming, while V, J and clone size come from that table. Of under 300,000 clones in the sample, over 75% were seen once. Material for sequencing was peripheral blood. This clonotype was obtained from a woman under 40 with acute or convalescent COVID-19.

Here the CDR3 reads CASSLGDRETGELFF. The CDR3 nucleotides read TGTGCCAGCAGCTTGGGCGACAGGGAAACCGGGGAGCTGTTTTTT. The chain links TRBV5-4 to TRBJ2-2; 7 nucleotides match TRBD1. Germline-derived CDR1 and CDR2 are SGHNT and YYREEE (reference sequence). The CDR3 runs 15 residues. Trimming at V came to 0 bases and at J to 5 bases, leaving 4 bases not matched to a gene.